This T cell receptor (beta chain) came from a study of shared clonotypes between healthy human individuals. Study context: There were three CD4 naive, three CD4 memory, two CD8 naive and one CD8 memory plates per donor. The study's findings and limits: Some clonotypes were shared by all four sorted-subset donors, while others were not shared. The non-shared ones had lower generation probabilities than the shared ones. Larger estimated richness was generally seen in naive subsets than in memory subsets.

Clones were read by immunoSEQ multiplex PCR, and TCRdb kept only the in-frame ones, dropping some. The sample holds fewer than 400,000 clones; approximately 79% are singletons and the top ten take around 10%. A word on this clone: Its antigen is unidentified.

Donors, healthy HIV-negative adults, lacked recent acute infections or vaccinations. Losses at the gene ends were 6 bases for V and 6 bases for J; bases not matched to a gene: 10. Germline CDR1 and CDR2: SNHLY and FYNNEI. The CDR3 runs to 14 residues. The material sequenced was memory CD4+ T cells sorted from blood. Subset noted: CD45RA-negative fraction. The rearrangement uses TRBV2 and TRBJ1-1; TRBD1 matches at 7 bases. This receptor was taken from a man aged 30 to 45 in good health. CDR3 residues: CASSSDRARSEAFF. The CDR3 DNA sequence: TGTGCCAGCAGCAGTGACAGGGCGAGGTCTGAAGCTTTCTTT.